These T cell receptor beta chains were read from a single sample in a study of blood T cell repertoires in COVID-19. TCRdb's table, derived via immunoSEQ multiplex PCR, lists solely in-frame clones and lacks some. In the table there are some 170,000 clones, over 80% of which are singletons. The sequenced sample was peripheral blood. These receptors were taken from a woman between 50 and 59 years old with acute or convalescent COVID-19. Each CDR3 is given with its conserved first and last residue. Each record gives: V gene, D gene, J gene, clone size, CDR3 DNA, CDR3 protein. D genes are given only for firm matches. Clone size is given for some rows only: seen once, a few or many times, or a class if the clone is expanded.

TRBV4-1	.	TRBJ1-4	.	TGCGCCAGCAGCCAAGATCTTGCGGGGGGAAAAAGTGAAAAACTGTTTTTT	CASSQDLAGGKSEKLFF
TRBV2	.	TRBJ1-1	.	TGTGCCAGCAGTCCTGGACAAGCTAGGGAAGCTTTCTTT	CASSPGQAREAFF
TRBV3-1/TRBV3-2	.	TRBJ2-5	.	TGTGCCAGCAGCCGCGTGACAGTATGCAGGAGACAAGAGACCCAGTACTTC	CASSRVTVCRRQETQYF
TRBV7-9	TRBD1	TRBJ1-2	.	TGTGCCAGCAGCGCGACAGGGGGCAACTATGGCTACACCTTC	CASSATGGNYGYTF
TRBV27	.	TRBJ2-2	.	TGTGCCAGCAGTTGGGAGTATCAGACCGGGGAGCTGTTTTTT	CASSWEYQTGELFF
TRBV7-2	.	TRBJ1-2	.	TGTGCCAGCAGCCCATGGGAGGGCGACTATGGCTACACCTTC	CASSPWEGDYGYTF
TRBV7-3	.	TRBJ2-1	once	TGTGCCAGCAGCTTTACAGGGTTCGACAATGAGCAGTTCTTC	CASSFTGFDNEQFF
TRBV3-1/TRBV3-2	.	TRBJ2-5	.	TGTGCCAGCAGGGGCAGGGTCAAGGGAGAGACCCAGTACTTC	CASRGRVKGETQYF
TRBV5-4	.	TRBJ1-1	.	TGTGCCAGCACCCCCAACCAGGGGGAAGCTTTCTTT	CASTPNQGEAFF
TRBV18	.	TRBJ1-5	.	TGTGCCAGCTCACCGGGCCGTGAAACCTATCAGCCCCAGCATTTT	CASSPGRETYQPQHF
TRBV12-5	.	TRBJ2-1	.	TGTGCTAGTGGCCCTGACAGTATACATGAGCAGTTCTTC	CASGPDSIHEQFF
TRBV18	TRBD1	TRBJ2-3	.	TGTGCCAGCTCATTCCAAGTCCAACAGGGGGGATTCGCAGATACGCAGTATTTT	CASSFQVQQGGFADTQYF
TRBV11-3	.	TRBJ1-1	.	TGTGCCAGCAGTCTACAGGGAACTGAAGCTTTCTTT	CASSLQGTEAFF
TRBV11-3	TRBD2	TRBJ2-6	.	TGTGCCAGCAGCAGTCCCGGAGCGGGGGGTTTCTCTGGGGCCAACGTCCTGACTTTC	CASSSPGAGGFSGANVLTF
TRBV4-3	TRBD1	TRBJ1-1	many	TGCGCCAGCAGCCCCACAGGGGCTGAAGCTTTCTTT	CASSPTGAEAFF
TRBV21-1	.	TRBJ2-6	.	TGTGCCAGCAACCTCCCGGGACAGGGGACGTCTGGGGCCAACGTCCTGACTTTC	CASNLPGQGTSGANVLTF
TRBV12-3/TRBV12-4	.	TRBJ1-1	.	TGTGCCAGCAGTTTAACGGGGACTGAAGCTTTCTTT	CASSLTGTEAFF
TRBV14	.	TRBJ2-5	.	TGTGCCAGCAGCCCCCGACATGGAGGGGGCACAGAGACCCAGTACTTC	CASSPRHGGGTETQYF
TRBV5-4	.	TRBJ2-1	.	TGTGCCAGCAGCAAGGACATCTCCTCCTACAATGAGCAGTTCTTC	CASSKDISSYNEQFF
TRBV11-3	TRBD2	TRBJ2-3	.	TGTGCCAGCAGCTTAACTAGCGGGGGTACAGATACGCAGTATTTT	CASSLTSGGTDTQYF
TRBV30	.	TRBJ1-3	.	TGTGCCTGGAGTGGACGGGGCTCTGGAAACACCATATATTTT	CAWSGRGSGNTIYF
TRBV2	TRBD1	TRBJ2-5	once	TGTGCCAGCAGTGAAGACGAAGGGGGCTGGTGGGAGACCCAGTACTTC	CASSEDEGGWWETQYF
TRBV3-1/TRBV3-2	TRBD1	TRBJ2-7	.	TGTGCCAGCTTCATTACCGGGACAGGGAAATACGAGCAGTACTTC	CASFITGTGKYEQYF
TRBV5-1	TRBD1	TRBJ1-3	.	TGCGCCAGCAGCTCATTGACAGGGGACACCATATATTTT	CASSSLTGDTIYF
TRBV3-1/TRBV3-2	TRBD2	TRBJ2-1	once	TGTGCCAGCAGCTATACTAGCGGGAGTGCATGGGAGCAGTTCTTC	CASSYTSGSAWEQFF
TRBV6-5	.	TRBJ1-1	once	TGTGCCAGCAGGGGAACGACAGGAGCCGACACTGAAGCTTTCTTT	CASRGTTGADTEAFF
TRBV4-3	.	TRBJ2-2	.	TGCGCCAGCAGCCAAGATTGGGGGGCCGGGGAGCTGTTTTTT	CASSQDWGAGELFF
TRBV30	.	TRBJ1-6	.	TGTGCCTGGAGTGTACTGGGGGGAGCCTCACCCCTCCACTTT	CAWSVLGGASPLHF
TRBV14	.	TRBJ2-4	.	TGTGCCAGCAGCCAAGATGCAGGGTATAGAAACATTCAGTACTTC	CASSQDAGYRNIQYF
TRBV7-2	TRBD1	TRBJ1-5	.	TGTGCCAGCAGCCTAAGGGCGGACAGGGTAAATCAGCCCCAGCATTTT	CASSLRADRVNQPQHF
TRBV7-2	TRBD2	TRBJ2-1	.	TGTGCCAGCAGCTTGGGGGGGGGCTCCTACAATGAGCAGTTCTTC	CASSLGGGSYNEQFF
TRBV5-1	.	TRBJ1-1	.	TGCGCCAGCAGCTTTGGCGGGGGGCGCACTGAAGCTTTCTTT	CASSFGGGRTEAFF